Listed here are 19 T cell receptor beta chains from one sample, sequenced in a study of blood T cell repertoires in COVID-19. The repertoire was sequenced with immunoSEQ multiplex PCR; TCRdb's copy has only in-frame clones and lacks some. Among fewer than 15,000 clones listed, 75% to 90% were seen once. Sequencing input: peripheral blood. The receptors come from an elderly man with acute or convalescent COVID-19.

This clone was picked up a small number of times. The V gene is TRBV24-1, the J gene TRBJ2-3, with 9 bases that match TRBD2. Germline trimming cut 3 bases from V and 7 bases from J; bases unmatched to any gene: 13. Germline V gene data show CDR1 as KGHDR and CDR2 as SFDVKD. The CDR3 extends over 17 amino acids. The CDR3, as DNA: TGTGCCACCAGTGATACTAATAGCGGGAGTTTCGGGTATACGCAGTATTTT. This codes for CATSDTNSGSFGYTQYF.

This chain links TRBV10-1 with TRBJ2-3; D is possibly TRBD2 (5 bases). Germline values: CDR1 WNHNN, CDR2 SYGVQD (reference sequence). Trimming pared 5 bases from V and 2 bases from J, leaving 17 bases between. The CDR3 totals 16 residues. CDR3 DNA: TGCGCCAGCAGTAGCGGAAATAATCTTCACACAGATACGCAGTATTTT. This codes for CASSSGNNLHTDTQYF.

This chain uses TRBV7-3 with TRBJ2-7, with 7 nucleotides matching TRBD1. J was trimmed by 6 bases and V by 1 base; bases with no gene match: 9. The CDR3 loop spans 15 amino acids. The germline gives CDR1 SGHTA, CDR2 FQGTGA. CDR3 nucleotides: TGTGCCAGCAGCTTAAGGGCAGGGGGAATAAGCGAGCAGTACTTC. Its translation is CASSLRAGGISEQYF.

The rearrangement links TRBV4-1 to TRBJ2-5; D perhaps matches TRBD1 (6 bases). V lost 4 bases and J lost 5, with 11 bases in between. This CDR3 region has 13 residues. CDR1 and CDR2 (germline): MGHRA, YSYEKL. CDR3 DNA sequence: TGCGCCAGCAGCCCAGCAGACAGGGAGACCCAGTACTTC. Translation: CASSPADRETQYF.

This chain uses TRBV4-1 with TRBJ1-5, with 11 bases identical to TRBD1. In germline, CDR1 is MGHRA, CDR2 YSYEKL. The CDR3 runs to 18 residues. V lost 3 bases to trimming and J lost 2 bases; unmatched junction nucleotides: 9. The chain's CDR3 is CASSHPGTGGSGNQPQHF. The CDR3 bases are TGCGCCAGCAGCCACCCCGGGACAGGGGGGTCCGGCAATCAGCCCCAGCATTTT.

DNA for the CDR3: TGTGCCAGCAGGCAACAGGGAGCACCCCTCCACTTT. The encoded protein is CASRQQGAPLHF. The genes are TRBV28 and TRBJ1-6, with D possibly TRBD1 on 6 matching bases. Germline assignment: CDR1 MDHEN and CDR2 SYDVKM. This CDR3 spans 12 amino acids. V lost 6 bases and J lost 11, with 11 bases in between.

This rearrangement joins TRBV5-6 to TRBJ1-5, with 7 bases fitting TRBD1. The CDR3 loop spans 13 amino acids. Unmatched junction bases numbered 7, after V lost 7 bases and J lost 6 bases. Per the germline V gene, CDR1 is SGHDT and CDR2 is YYEEEE. The CDR3 loop is CASQQGLGQPQHF. In DNA form, the CDR3 reads TGTGCCAGCCAACAGGGGTTAGGTCAGCCCCAGCATTTT.

The chain couples TRBV30 to TRBJ1-1; TRBD1 matches 8 bases. The V gene's germline CDR1 is GTSNPN and CDR2 SVGIG (reference sequence). The CDR3 is 14 residues long. V dropped 3 bases and J dropped 4; count of bases not matched to a gene: 7. The CDR3 loop is CAWRRTGFATEAFF. The CDR3 bases are TGTGCCTGGAGACGGACAGGGTTTGCCACTGAAGCTTTCTTT.

This chain uses TRBV11-2 with TRBJ2-5, with 8 bases fitting TRBD1. With V trimmed by 3 bases and J by 5 bases, 8 bases remained unmatched. CDR1 and CDR2 from the germline V gene are SGHAT and FQNNGV. The CDR3 loop spans 15 amino acids. Written as DNA, the CDR3 is TGTGCCAGCAGCTTGTCGACAGGGGCCATGGAGACCCAGTACTTC. It yields the protein CASSLSTGAMETQYF.

The V gene is TRBV19, the J gene TRBJ1-2; D may be TRBD1 (5 bases). The CDR3 totals 14 residues. The germline V and J ends were trimmed by 3 bases and 3 bases, with 11 bases remaining between them. Per the germline V gene, CDR1 is LNHDA and CDR2 is SQIVND (reference sequence). CDR3: CASSIQGADYGYTF. As DNA, the CDR3 is TGTGCCAGTAGTATCCAAGGGGCGGACTATGGCTACACCTTC.

DNA of the CDR3: TGTGCCACCAGCAGAGATCCGGGAGATACGCAGTATTTT. It is translated as CATSRDPGDTQYF. The chain links TRBV15 to TRBJ2-3; D is ambiguous. Trimming removed 0 bases from V and 5 bases from J, with 6 bases in between. This CDR3 contains 13 residues. In germline, CDR1 is LNHNV, CDR2 YYDKDF (reference sequence).

V is TRBV18 and J is TRBJ2-5; D gene unclear. Trimming removed 2 bases at V and 5 bases at J, with 6 bases between. Germline CDR1 and CDR2: KGHSH and LQKENI. This CDR3 has 12 residues. DNA of the CDR3: TGTGCCAGCTCACCATCAGTGGAGACCCAGTACTTC. Protein: CASSPSVETQYF.

The V and J genes are TRBV11-2 and TRBJ2-1, with 12 bases matching TRBD2. V dropped 0 bases and J dropped 3; count of bases not matched to a gene: 6. This CDR3 is built from 18 residues. In germline, CDR1 is SGHAT, CDR2 FQNNGV. The DNA of the CDR3 is TGTGCCAGCAGCTTAGATCGACTAGCGGGAGCCTACTACAATGAGCAGTTCTTC. This translates into CASSLDRLAGAYYNEQFF. Full variable domain (outside the CDR3, taken from reference TRBV11-2 and TRBJ2-1): EAGVAQSPRYKIIEKRQSVAFWCNPISGHATLYWYQQILGQGPKLLIQFQNNGVVDDSQLPKDRFSAERLKGVDSTLKIQPAKLEDSAVYLCASSLDRLAGAYYNEQFFGPGTRLTVL.

The chain carries TRBV19 and TRBJ1-1; the D is unclear. The ends were cut back, 6 bases at V and 4 bases at J, with 18 bases in the middle. Germline values: CDR1 LNHDA, CDR2 SQIVND (reference sequence). This CDR3 comprises 15 residues. The CDR3 DNA reads TGTGCCAGTAGCGATGTTAGCGGGAGCTTCACTGAAGCTTTCTTT. It specifies CASSDVSGSFTEAFF.

V usage is TRBV5-1 and J usage is TRBJ2-7; D might be TRBD2 (7 bases). The V end lost 0 bases, the J end lost 12 bases, and 19 bases lay between the germline ends. The CDR3 covers 14 residues. Germline loops: CDR1 SGHRS, CDR2 YFSETQ. CDR3 sequence reads: CASSLDGGAPPVYF. The DNA for the CDR3 is TGCGCCAGCAGCTTGGATGGGGGGGCACCGCCGGTGTACTTC. Full variable domain (missing parts from reference TRBV5-1 and TRBJ2-7): KAGVTQTPRYLIKTRGQQVTLSCSPISGHRSVSWYQQTPGQGLQFLFEYFSETQRNKGNFPGRFSGRQFSNSRSEMNVSTLELGDSALYLCASSLDGGAPPVYFGPGTRLTVT.

This chain links TRBV28 with TRBJ1-1; D is undetermined. Trimming cost V 8 bases and J 0 bases, with 19 bases left between them. This CDR3 spans 16 amino acids. Germline-derived CDR1 and CDR2 are MDHEN and SYDVKM. DNA of the CDR3: TGTGCCAGCCTTATCTGGCGGGGAAGCGTGAACACTGAAGCTTTCTTT. Amino acids: CASLIWRGSVNTEAFF. Filled out from reference TRBV28 and TRBJ1-1, the complete variable domain reads DVKVTQSSRYLVKRTGEKVFLECVQDMDHENMFWYRQDPGLGLRLIYFSYDVKMKEKGDIPEGYSVSREKKERFSLILESASTNQTSMYLCASLIWRGSVNTEAFFGQGTRLTVV.

J is TRBJ1-4 and V is TRBV14; TRBD1 agrees at 9 bases. This CDR3 comprises 15 residues. The V gene's germline CDR1 is SGHDN and CDR2 FVKESK. The ends lost 6 bases at V and 5 bases at J; junction bases unmatched: 7. CDR3 loop: CASRRRQGVNEKLFF. In DNA form, the CDR3 reads TGTGCCAGCAGGCGAAGACAGGGGGTAAATGAAAAACTGTTTTTT.

The chain recombines TRBV6-1 with TRBJ1-5, with D perhaps TRBD1 (5 bases). Per the germline V gene, CDR1 is MNHNS and CDR2 is SASEGT. This CDR3 has 17 residues. The germline V and J ends were trimmed by 4 bases and 1 base, with 17 bases remaining between them. The CDR3 sequence: CASSGDRGRGSNQPQHF. The CDR3 coding sequence is TGTGCCAGCAGTGGAGATAGGGGTCGGGGGAGCAATCAGCCCCAGCATTTT.

This clone is classed as medium-sized. The chain carries TRBV4-1 and TRBJ1-2; D is unclear. CDR3 size: 13 residues. V was shortened by 2 bases and J by 2 bases, with 6 bases between the two germline ends. Germline V lookup: CDR1 MGHRA, CDR2 YSYEKL. CDR3 in amino acids: CASSQSRNYGYTF. CDR3 sequence (DNA): TGCGCCAGCAGCCAAAGCCGAAACTATGGCTACACCTTC.